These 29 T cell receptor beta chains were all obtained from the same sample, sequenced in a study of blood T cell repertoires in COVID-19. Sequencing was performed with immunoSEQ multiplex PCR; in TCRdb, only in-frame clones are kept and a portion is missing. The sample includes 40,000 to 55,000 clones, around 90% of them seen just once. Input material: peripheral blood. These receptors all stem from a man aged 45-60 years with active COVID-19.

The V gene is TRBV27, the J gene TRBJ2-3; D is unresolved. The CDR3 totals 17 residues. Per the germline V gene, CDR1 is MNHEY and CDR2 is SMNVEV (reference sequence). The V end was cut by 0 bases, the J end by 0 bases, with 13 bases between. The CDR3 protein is CASSLSKWQSSTDTQYF. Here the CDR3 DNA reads TGTGCCAGCAGTTTATCGAAGTGGCAGTCTAGCACAGATACGCAGTATTTT.

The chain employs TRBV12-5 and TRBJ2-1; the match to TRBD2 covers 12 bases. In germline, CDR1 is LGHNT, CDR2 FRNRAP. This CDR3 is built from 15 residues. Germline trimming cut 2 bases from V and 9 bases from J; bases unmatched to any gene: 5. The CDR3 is CASGLTGLAGIEQFF. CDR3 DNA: TGTGCTAGTGGTTTGACCGGACTAGCGGGGATTGAGCAGTTCTTC.

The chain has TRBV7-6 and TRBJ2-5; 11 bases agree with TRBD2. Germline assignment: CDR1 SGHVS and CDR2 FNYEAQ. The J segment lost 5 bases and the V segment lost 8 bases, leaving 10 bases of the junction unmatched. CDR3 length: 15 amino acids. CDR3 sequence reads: CASGLAGGHGETQYF. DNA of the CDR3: TGTGCCAGCGGGCTAGCGGGGGGTCACGGGGAGACCCAGTACTTC. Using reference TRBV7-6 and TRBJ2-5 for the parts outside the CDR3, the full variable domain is GAGVSQSPRYKVTKRGQDVALRCDPISGHVSLYWYRQALGQGPEFLTYFNYEAQQDKSGLPNDRFSAERPEGSISTLTIQRTEQRDSAMYRCASGLAGGHGETQYFGPGTRLLVL.

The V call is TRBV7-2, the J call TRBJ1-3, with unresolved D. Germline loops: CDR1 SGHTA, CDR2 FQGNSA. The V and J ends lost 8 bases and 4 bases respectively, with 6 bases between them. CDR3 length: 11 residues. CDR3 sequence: CASEWGNTIYF. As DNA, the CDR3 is TGTGCCAGCGAGTGGGGAAACACCATATATTTT.

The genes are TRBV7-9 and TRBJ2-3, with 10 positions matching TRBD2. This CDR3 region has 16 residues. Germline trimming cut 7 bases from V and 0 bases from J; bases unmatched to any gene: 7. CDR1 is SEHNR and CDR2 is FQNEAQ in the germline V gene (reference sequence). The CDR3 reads CASTRLAGASTDTQYF. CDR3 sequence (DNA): TGTGCCAGCACCAGGCTAGCGGGGGCCAGCACAGATACGCAGTATTTT.

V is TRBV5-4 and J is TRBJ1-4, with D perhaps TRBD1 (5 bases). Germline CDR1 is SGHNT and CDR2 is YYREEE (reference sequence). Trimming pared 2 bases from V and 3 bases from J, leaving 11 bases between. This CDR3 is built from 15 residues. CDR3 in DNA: TGTGCCAGCAGCTTCGGGGGGAGTGCTAATGAAAAACTGTTTTTT. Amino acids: CASSFGGSANEKLFF.

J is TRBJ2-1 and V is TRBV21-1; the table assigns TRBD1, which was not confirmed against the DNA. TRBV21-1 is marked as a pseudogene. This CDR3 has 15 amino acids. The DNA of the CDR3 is TGTGCCAGCAGCAAGGGACAGGGTGACTACAATGAGCAGTTCTTC. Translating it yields CASSKGQGDYNEQFF.

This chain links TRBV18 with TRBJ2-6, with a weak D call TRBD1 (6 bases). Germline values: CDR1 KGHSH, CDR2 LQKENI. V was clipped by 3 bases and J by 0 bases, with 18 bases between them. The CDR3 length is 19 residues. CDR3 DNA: TGTGCCAGCTCACCCCCCATTCGGCAGGGGTCCTCTGGGGCCAACGTCCTGACTTTC. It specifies CASSPPIRQGSSGANVLTF.

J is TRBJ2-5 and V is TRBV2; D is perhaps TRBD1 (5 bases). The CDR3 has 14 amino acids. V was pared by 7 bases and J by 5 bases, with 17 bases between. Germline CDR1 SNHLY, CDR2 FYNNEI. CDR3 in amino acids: CASTEIGAGETQYF. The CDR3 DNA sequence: TGTGCCAGCACCGAAATAGGGGCCGGGGAGACCCAGTACTTC.

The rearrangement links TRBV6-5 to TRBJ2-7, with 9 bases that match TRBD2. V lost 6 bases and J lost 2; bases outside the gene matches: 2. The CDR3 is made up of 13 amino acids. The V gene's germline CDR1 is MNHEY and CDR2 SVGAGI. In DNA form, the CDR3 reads TGTGCCAGCAGGGCGGGAGGGACCTACGAGCAGTACGTC. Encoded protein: CASRAGGTYEQYV.

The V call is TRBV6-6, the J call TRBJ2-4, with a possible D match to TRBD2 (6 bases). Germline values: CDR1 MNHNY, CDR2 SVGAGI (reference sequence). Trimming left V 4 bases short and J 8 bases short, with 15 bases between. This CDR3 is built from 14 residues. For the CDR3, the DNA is TGTGCCAGCAGTTTTAGAGGGGAGGAGGACATTCAGTACTTC. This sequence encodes CASSFRGEEDIQYF.

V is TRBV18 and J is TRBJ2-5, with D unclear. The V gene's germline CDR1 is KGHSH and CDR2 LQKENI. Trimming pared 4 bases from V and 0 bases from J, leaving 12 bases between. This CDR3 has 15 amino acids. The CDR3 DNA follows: TGTGCCAGCTCACATAAAGGAGACCACCAAGAGACCCAGTACTTC. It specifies CASSHKGDHQETQYF.

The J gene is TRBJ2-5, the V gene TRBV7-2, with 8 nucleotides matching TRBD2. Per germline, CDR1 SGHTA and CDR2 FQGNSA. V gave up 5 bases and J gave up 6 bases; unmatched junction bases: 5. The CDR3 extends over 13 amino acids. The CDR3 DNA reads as TGTGCCAGCAGCGCAGGACTAGCTCAGACCCAGTACTTC. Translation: CASSAGLAQTQYF.

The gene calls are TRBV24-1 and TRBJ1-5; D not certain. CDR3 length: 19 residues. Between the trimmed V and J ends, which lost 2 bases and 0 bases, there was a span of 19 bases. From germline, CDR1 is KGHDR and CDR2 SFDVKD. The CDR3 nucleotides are TGTGCCACCAGTGATTCGCTGGGCAGCCGCCCATATAGCAATCAGCCCCAGCATTTT. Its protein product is CATSDSLGSRPYSNQPQHF.

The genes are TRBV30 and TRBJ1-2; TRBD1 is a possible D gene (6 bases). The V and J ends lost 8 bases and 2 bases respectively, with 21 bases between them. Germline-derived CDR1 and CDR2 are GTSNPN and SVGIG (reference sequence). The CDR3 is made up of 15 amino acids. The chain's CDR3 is CAGTETGRSNYGYTF. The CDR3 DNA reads TGTGCCGGGACCGAGACAGGTCGATCAAACTATGGCTACACCTTC. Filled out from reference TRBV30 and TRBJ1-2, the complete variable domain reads SQTIHQWPATLVQPVGSPLSLECTVEGTSNPNLYWYRQAAGRGLQLLFYSVGIGQISSEVPQNLSASRPQDRQFILSSKKLLLSDSGFYLCAGTETGRSNYGYTFGSGTRLTVV.

The CDR3 bases are TGTGCCAGCAGCGTAGTCCTGTGGGGGCTAGCCAAAAACATTCAGTACTTC. Translated, it gives CASSVVLWGLAKNIQYF. The V call is TRBV9, the J call TRBJ2-4, with a tentative D call TRBD1 (6 bases). Between the trimmed V and J ends, which lost 0 bases and 0 bases, there was a span of 13 bases. This CDR3 has 17 residues. The germline gives CDR1 SGDLS, CDR2 YYNGEE.

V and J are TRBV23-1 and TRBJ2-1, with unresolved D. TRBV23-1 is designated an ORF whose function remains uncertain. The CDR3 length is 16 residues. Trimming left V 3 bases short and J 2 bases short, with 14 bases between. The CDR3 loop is CASSHRGLEPYNEQFF. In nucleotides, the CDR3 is TGCGCCAGCAGTCACCGTGGCCTGGAGCCCTACAATGAGCAGTTCTTC.

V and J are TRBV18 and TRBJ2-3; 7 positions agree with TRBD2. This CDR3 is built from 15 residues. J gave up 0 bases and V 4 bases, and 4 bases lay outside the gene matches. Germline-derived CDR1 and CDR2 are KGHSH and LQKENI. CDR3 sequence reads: CASSRTGGSTDTQYF. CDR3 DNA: TGTGCCAGCTCACGTACGGGAGGAAGCACAGATACGCAGTATTTT.

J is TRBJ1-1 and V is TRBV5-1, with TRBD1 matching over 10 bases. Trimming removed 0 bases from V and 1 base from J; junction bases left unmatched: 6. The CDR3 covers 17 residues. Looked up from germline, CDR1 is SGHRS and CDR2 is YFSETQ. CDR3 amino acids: CASSLGTGGGWNTEAFF. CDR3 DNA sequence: TGCGCCAGCAGCTTGGGGACAGGGGGAGGATGGAACACTGAAGCTTTCTTT. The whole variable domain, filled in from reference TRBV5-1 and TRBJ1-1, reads KAGVTQTPRYLIKTRGQQVTLSCSPISGHRSVSWYQQTPGQGLQFLFEYFSETQRNKGNFPGRFSGRQFSNSRSEMNVSTLELGDSALYLCASSLGTGGGWNTEAFFGQGTRLTVV.

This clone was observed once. CDR3 nucleotides: TGCGCCAGCAGCCAAGGGTTTAGATACACAGATACGCAGTATTTT. This sequence encodes CASSQGFRYTDTQYF. The gene calls are TRBV4-3 and TRBJ2-3, with no clear D. Germline lookup yields CDR1 LGHNA and CDR2 YSLEER. V lost 1 base to trimming and J lost 2 bases, with 10 bases between them. CDR3 length: 15 amino acids.

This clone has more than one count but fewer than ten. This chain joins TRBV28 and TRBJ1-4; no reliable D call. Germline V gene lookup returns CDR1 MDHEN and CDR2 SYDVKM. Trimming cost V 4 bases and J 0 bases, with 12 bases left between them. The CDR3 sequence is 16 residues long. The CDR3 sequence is CASSYSGAATNEKLFF. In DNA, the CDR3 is TGTGCCAGCAGTTACTCCGGAGCCGCAACTAATGAAAAACTGTTTTTT.

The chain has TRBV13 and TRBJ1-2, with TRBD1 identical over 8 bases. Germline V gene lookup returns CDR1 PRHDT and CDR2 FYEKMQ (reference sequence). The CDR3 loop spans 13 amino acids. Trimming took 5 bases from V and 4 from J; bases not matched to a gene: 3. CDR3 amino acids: CASSTGQGYGYTF. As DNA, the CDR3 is TGTGCCAGCAGCACCGGACAGGGCTATGGCTACACCTTC.

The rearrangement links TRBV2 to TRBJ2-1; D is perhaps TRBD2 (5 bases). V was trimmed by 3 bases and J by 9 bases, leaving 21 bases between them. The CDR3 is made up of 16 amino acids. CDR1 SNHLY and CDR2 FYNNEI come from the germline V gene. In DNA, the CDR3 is TGTGCCAGCAGTGATAGTCCCTCGTGGCGGGCTGGTGAGCAGTTCTTC. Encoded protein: CASSDSPSWRAGEQFF.

The CDR3 bases are TGTGCCAGCACCAACTACAGGGGTGTGTCTGAAGCTTTCTTT. Translated, it gives CASTNYRGVSEAFF. This chain links TRBV6-5 with TRBJ1-1; TRBD1 agrees at 7 bases. The ends lost 7 bases at V and 6 bases at J; junction bases unmatched: 11. The CDR3 contains 14 residues. Germline values: CDR1 MNHEY, CDR2 SVGAGI.

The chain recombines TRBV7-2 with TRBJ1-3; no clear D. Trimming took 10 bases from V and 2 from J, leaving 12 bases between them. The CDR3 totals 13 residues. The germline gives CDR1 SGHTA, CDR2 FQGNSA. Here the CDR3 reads CAIGRPPGNTIYF. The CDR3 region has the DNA TGTGCCATCGGGAGACCTCCTGGAAACACCATATATTTT.

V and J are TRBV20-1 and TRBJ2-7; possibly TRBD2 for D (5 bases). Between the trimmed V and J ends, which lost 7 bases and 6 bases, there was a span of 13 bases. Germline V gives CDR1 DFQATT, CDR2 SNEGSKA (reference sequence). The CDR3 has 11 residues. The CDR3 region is CSVMGRLEQYF. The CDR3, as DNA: TGCAGTGTCATGGGGAGACTCGAGCAGTACTTC.

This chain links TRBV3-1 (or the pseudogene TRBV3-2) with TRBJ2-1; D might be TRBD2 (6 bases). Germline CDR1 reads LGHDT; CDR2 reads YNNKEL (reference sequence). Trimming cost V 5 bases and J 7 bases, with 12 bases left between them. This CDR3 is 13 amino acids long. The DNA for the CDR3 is TGTGCCAGCAGCTTGGCCGCGGGGAATGAGCAGTTCTTC. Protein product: CASSLAAGNEQFF.

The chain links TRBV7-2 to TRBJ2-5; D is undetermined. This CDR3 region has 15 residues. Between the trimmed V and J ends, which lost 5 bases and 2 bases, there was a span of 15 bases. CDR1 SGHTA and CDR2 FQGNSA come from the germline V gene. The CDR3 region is CASSLRWATQETQYF. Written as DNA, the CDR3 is TGTGCCAGCAGCCTACGCTGGGCTACGCAAGAGACCCAGTACTTC.

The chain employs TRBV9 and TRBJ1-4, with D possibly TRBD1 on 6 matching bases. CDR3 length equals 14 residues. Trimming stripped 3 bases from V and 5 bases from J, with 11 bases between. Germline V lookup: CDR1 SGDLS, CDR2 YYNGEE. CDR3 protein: CASSDSDRNEKLFF. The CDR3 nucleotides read TGTGCCAGCAGCGATTCGGACAGAAATGAAAAACTGTTTTTT.